This TCR beta chain emerged from a study of blood T cells in healthy people across ages. General observations from the study: Diversity figures based on one million T cells were deemed too low. Per-million-T-cell TCR beta diversity fell roughly linearly with age. Long-lived donors carried more naive CD4+ cells and greater diversity than aged donors.

The CDR3 loop spans 13 amino acids. Next came a second PCR, run for about 6 to 12 cycles, which used a sample-barcoded 5' primer along with a J-beta primer mix. Using its own MiXCR run on the 5' RACE reads, TCRdb lists one record per CDR3 protein. The sample yields 600,000 to 800,000 distinct CDR3 sequences, 45% to 60% seen once. About this clonotype: Its antigen is not identified. Germline is not matched at one junction end, which may reflect a read error.

The chain uses TRBV12-3 or TRBV12-4 and TRBJ2-1; a weak D match, TRBD2 (6 bases). The material sequenced was blood. This receptor was taken from an elderly woman in good health. Here the CDR3 DNA reads TGTGTCAGCAGTGTGGGGGGAGGCAATGAGCAGTTCTTC. This translates into CVSSVGGGNEQFF.